A single sample is the source of the 17 T cell receptor beta chains below, sequenced in a study of OX40 agonist ivuxolimab in advanced cancers. Using immunoSEQ multiplex PCR, the repertoire was profiled, and TCRdb retains in-frame clones only, with some absent. The sample consists of over 55,000 clones, approximately 90% of them appearing once. The sequenced sample was CD4+ or CD8+ T cells sorted from blood, obtained in a trial of the OX40 agonist ivuxolimab. All receptors derive from an adult with an advanced solid tumor such as melanoma, head and neck, liver or kidney cancer.

The sample holds one count of this clone. The CDR3 DNA reads TGTGCCAGCAGCTTGTTGCGTGGACAGTTCTTC. Its protein product is CASSLLRGQFF. The chain joins TRBV5-8 to TRBJ2-1; D gene unclear. Germline CDR1 and CDR2: SGHTS and YDEGEE. V lost 1 base and J lost 13, with 9 bases in between. The length of the CDR3 is 11 residues.

This clone was counted a single time. The rearrangement links TRBV21-1 to TRBJ2-2. TRBV21-1 is listed as a pseudogene. The CDR3 loop spans 16 amino acids. The CDR3, as DNA: TGTGCCAGCAGCAAATCGGAAACGAGTAACACCGGGGAGCTGTTTTTT. As protein: CASSKSETSNTGELFF.

The chain couples TRBV28 to TRBJ2-2; weak D call: TRBD2 (5 bases). Per the germline V gene, CDR1 is MDHEN and CDR2 is SYDVKM. This CDR3 comprises 14 residues. With 7 bases removed from V and 4 bases from J, the gap between germline ends came to 13 bases. DNA for the CDR3: TGTGCCAGCACCCGCCGGGCGGGCACCGGGGAGCTGTTTTTT. Translated: CASTRRAGTGELFF.

V is TRBV19 and J is TRBJ2-7; tentative D call: TRBD1 (6 bases). CDR3 length: 13 residues. The germline V and J ends were trimmed by 10 bases and 3 bases, with 16 bases remaining between them. The germline V gene encodes CDR1 LNHDA and CDR2 SQIVND (reference sequence). The CDR3 loop reads CAISGDILYEQYF. CDR3 DNA sequence: TGTGCCATCTCCGGGGACATCCTCTACGAGCAGTACTTC.

This rearrangement joins TRBV5-4 to TRBJ2-3, with 9 nucleotides matching TRBD1. Trimming at V came to 4 bases and at J to 5 bases, leaving 5 bases not matched to a gene. Per the germline V gene, CDR1 is SGHNT and CDR2 is YYREEE (reference sequence). This CDR3 contains 14 residues. CDR3 DNA: TGTGCCAGCAGCCCGGGGACAGGGAAAGATACGCAGTATTTT. The encoded protein is CASSPGTGKDTQYF.

The V gene is TRBV29-1, the J gene TRBJ2-1; 7 bases match TRBD2. This CDR3 comprises 15 residues. Germline lookup yields CDR1 SQVTM and CDR2 ANQGSEA. The trim removed 3 bases at V and 8 bases at J, leaving 13 bases unmatched. The CDR3 is CSVDAGTIRVDEQFF. In DNA form, the CDR3 reads TGCAGCGTTGACGCTGGGACTATCCGGGTGGATGAGCAGTTCTTC.

This clone appeared a few times. V is TRBV29-1 and J is TRBJ2-1; 7 nucleotides line up with TRBD1. The CDR3 sequence is 14 residues long. From germline, CDR1 is SQVTM and CDR2 ANQGSEA. Trimming removed 3 bases from V and 3 bases from J; junction bases left unmatched: 5. The CDR3 here is CSVDGAGGYNEQFF. The CDR3 DNA is TGCAGCGTTGATGGGGCAGGGGGCTACAATGAGCAGTTCTTC.

This chain joins TRBV5-1 and TRBJ2-5, with a weak D call TRBD2 (6 bases). CDR3 length: 13 residues. Germline V gene data show CDR1 as SGHRS and CDR2 as YFSETQ. The V gene lost 9 bases and the J gene lost 4 bases, with 16 bases spanning the gap. The CDR3 DNA sequence: TGCGCCACCTCTCCGGGAGCTGGAGAGACCCAGTACTTC. Translating gives CATSPGAGETQYF.

J is TRBJ2-3 and V is TRBV4-1, with D unclear. V was trimmed by 2 bases and J by 4 bases, leaving 7 bases between them. Germline CDR1 is MGHRA and CDR2 is YSYEKL. The CDR3 is 13 residues long. CDR3 sequence (DNA): TGCGCCAGCAGCCAACTAGAAGCAGATACGCAGTATTTT. Translating it yields CASSQLEADTQYF.

The chain employs TRBV2 and TRBJ1-4, with D uncertain. The CDR3 is made up of 17 amino acids. Trimming took 6 bases from V and 0 from J, leaving 17 bases between them. Germline loops: CDR1 SNHLY, CDR2 FYNNEI. In DNA form, the CDR3 reads TGTGCCAGCAGAAAAAGAAAGGGAACCGCAACTAATGAAAAACTGTTTTTT. Translation gives CASRKRKGTATNEKLFF.

The rearrangement links TRBV5-1 to TRBJ1-4; 7 positions agree with TRBD1. Germline values: CDR1 SGHRS, CDR2 YFSETQ. Unmatched junction bases numbered 3, after V lost 2 bases and J lost 5 bases. CDR3 length: 14 amino acids. CDR3 sequence (DNA): TGCGCCAGCAGCTTTCCGGGACAGAATGAAAAACTGTTTTTT. Amino acids: CASSFPGQNEKLFF.

The genes are TRBV5-6 and TRBJ1-5; D not resolved. The CDR3 has 16 amino acids. Germline CDR1 reads SGHDT; CDR2 reads YYEEEE. The V end was cut by 0 bases, the J end by 7 bases, with 17 bases between. DNA of the CDR3: TGTGCCAGCAGCTTGGGTGGAGGTTCGGGTGGGCAGCCCCAGCATTTT. It specifies CASSLGGGSGGQPQHF.

This chain uses TRBV11-2 with TRBJ2-2; D remains unclear. The CDR3 has 14 residues. Per the germline V gene, CDR1 is SGHAT and CDR2 is FQNNGV. V was clipped by 1 base and J by 0 bases, with 3 bases between them. The CDR3 loop is CASSLGTNTGELFF. CDR3 coding DNA: TGTGCCAGCAGCTTAGGTACGAACACCGGGGAGCTGTTTTTT. Looking up the rest from reference TRBV11-2 and TRBJ2-2 gives the full variable domain: EAGVAQSPRYKIIEKRQSVAFWCNPISGHATLYWYQQILGQGPKLLIQFQNNGVVDDSQLPKDRFSAERLKGVDSTLKIQPAKLEDSAVYLCASSLGTNTGELFFGEGSRLTVL.

This rearrangement joins TRBV10-1 to TRBJ2-3, with a weak D call TRBD1 (5 bases). Trimming removed 5 bases at V and 0 bases at J, with 12 bases between. This CDR3 spans 15 amino acids. CDR1 is WNHNN and CDR2 is SYGVQD in the germline V gene (reference sequence). The DNA for the CDR3 is TGCGCCAGCAGTCTAGGGGATACTAGCACAGATACGCAGTATTTT. Protein sequence: CASSLGDTSTDTQYF.

This chain links TRBV19 with TRBJ1-6, with 9 bases fitting TRBD1. Germline V CDR1 and CDR2: LNHDA, SQIVND (reference sequence). The length of the CDR3 is 14 residues. The V segment lost 3 bases and the J segment 11 bases; nucleotides outside the gene matches: 5. The CDR3 DNA reads as TGTGCCAGTAGTATTTCGGACAGGGGCACACCCCTCCACTTT. Amino acids: CASSISDRGTPLHF.

The chain combines TRBV29-1 with TRBJ1-3; maybe TRBD1 (5 bases). CDR1 is SQVTM, CDR2 ANQGSEA, per germline. The CDR3 consists of 11 residues. The CDR3 DNA reads TGCATACCAGGGCCTGGAAACACCATATATTTT. Amino acids: CIPGPGNTIYF.

The V and J genes are TRBV6-5 and TRBJ2-7, with 9 bases identical to TRBD1. Germline CDR1 MNHEY, CDR2 SVGAGI. The CDR3 has 14 residues. With V trimmed by 8 bases and J by 1 base, 6 bases remained unmatched. The CDR3 nucleotides are TGTGCCAGCGGAGCGACAGGGGGATCCTACGAGCAGTACTTC. Encoded protein: CASGATGGSYEQYF.